These T cell receptor beta chains were read from a single sample in a study of radiation and T cells in renal cell carcinoma. TCRdb keeps only in-frame clones here, not all; method: immunoSEQ multiplex PCR. The repertoire includes more than 95,000 clones, 82% of them detected once, and under 4% sits in the top ten. The sample was blood, taken from a patient whose treatment included radiotherapy and nephrectomy. These receptors were obtained from an older woman with renal cell carcinoma. Both conserved end residues are part of each CDR3. A D gene is named only where the DNA matches it firmly. Size values are once, few and many counts, or a class for expanded clones, and some rows have none.

d_call	j_call	v_call	clone_size	cdr3_length	cdr3_nt	cdr3_aa
NA	TRBJ2-7	TRBV20-1	NA	11	TGCAGTGCTAGCTTTGACTACGAGCAGTACTTC	CSASFDYEQYF
NA	TRBJ1-1	TRBV7-3	once	13	TGTGCCAGCAGCTTAAACGCGAACACTGAAGCTTTCTTT	CASSLNANTEAFF
NA	TRBJ1-6	TRBV4-1	NA	13	TGCGCCAGCAGACAGGCGGGGGATTCACCCCTCCACTTT	CASRQAGDSPLHF
NA	TRBJ1-2	TRBV2	NA	15	TGTGCCAGCAGGGAGCAGGGGCTTGGCCACTATGGCTACACCTTC	CASREQGLGHYGYTF
TRBD1	TRBJ2-7	TRBV6-6	NA	14	TGTGCCAGCAGGCGGACAGGGGTGTCCTACGAGCAGTACTTC	CASRRTGVSYEQYF
NA	TRBJ1-1	TRBV19	few	14	TGTGCCAGTAGTACTAAGGCGTTCGCCGGAAGAGCTTTCTTT	CASSTKAFAGRAFF
TRBD1	TRBJ2-7	TRBV7-8	NA	13	TGTGCCAGTAGGACAGGGAGTAACTACGAGCAGTACTTC	CASRTGSNYEQYF
NA	TRBJ1-4	TRBV4-1	NA	15	TGCGCCAGCAGCCATACCGGAGGACAGAATGAAAAACTGTTTTTT	CASSHTGGQNEKLFF
NA	TRBJ1-2	TRBV28	NA	12	TGTGCCAGCACCCAAGAAGGGCGTGGCTACACCTTC	CASTQEGRGYTF
NA	TRBJ1-2	TRBV7-3	once	11	TGTGCCAGCAGCTCAGGGGTGGGCTACACCTTC	CASSSGVGYTF